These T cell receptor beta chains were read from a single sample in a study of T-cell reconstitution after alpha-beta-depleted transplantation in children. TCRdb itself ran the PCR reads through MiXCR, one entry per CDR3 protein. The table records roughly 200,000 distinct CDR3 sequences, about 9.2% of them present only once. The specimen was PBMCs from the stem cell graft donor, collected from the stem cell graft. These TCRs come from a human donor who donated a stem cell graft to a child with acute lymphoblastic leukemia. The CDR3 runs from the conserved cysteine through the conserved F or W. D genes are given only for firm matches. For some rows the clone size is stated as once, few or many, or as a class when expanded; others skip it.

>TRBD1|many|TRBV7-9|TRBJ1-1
CASSLGGTGKMNTEAFF
TGTGCCAGCAGCTTAGGGGGGACAGGGAAAATGAACACTGAAGCTTTCTTT
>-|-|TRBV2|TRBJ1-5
CASSDLGQGGQPQHF
TGTGCCAGCAGTGATTTGGGGCAGGGCGGGCAGCCCCAGCATTTT
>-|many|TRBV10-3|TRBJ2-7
CAIGGLHEQYF
TGTGCCATCGGGGGGCTGCACGAGCAGTACTTC
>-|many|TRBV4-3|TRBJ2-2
CASSQSGGTGELFF
TGCGCCAGCAGCCAAAGTGGGGGGACCGGGGAGCTGTTTTTT
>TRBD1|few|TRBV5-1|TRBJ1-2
CASSFQGDDYGYTF
TGCGCCAGCAGCTTCCAGGGGGACGACTATGGCTACACCTTC
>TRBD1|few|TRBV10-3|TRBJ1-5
CAISESISGTGVRPQHF
TGTGCCATCAGTGAGTCGATTAGTGGGACAGGGGTTCGGCCCCAGCATTTT
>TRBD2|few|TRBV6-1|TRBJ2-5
CASQRRGYQETQYF
TGTGCCAGCCAACGGCGGGGGTACCAAGAGACCCAGTACTTC
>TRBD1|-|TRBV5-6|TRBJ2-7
CASSLPGQNSYEQYF
TGTGCCAGCAGCTTGCCGGGACAGAACTCCTACGAGCAGTACTTC
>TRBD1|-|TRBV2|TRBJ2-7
CASSSVDRVGSYEQYF
TGTGCCAGCAGTAGCGTTGACAGGGTTGGATCCTACGAGCAGTACTTC
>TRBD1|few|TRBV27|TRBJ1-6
CASSSWTTGENSPLHF
TGTGCCAGCAGTTCCTGGACGACAGGGGAAAATTCACCCCTCCACTTT
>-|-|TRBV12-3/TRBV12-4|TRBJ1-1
CASSYAVGTEAFF
TGTGCCAGCAGTTACGCGGTAGGGACTGAAGCTTTCTTT
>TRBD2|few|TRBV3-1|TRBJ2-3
CASSPLASGGSDTQYF
TGTGCCAGCAGCCCCTTAGCTAGCGGGGGGTCAGATACGCAGTATTTT
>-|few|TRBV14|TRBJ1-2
CASSQEMLPNGYTF
TGTGCCAGCAGCCAAGAAATGTTACCTAATGGCTACACCTTC
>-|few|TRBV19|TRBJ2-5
CASSMGPKETQYF
TGTGCCAGTAGTATGGGACCTAAAGAGACCCAGTACTTC
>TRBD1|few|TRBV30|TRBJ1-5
CAWNTGAHKSYQPQHF
TGTGCCTGGAACACAGGGGCCCATAAGTCATATCAGCCCCAGCATTTT
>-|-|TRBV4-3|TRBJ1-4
CASSQGQWEGEKLFF
TGCGCCAGCAGCCAAGGGCAGTGGGAGGGAGAAAAACTGTTTTTT
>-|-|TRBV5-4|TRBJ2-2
CASSSGHPRLNTGELFF
TGTGCCAGCAGCTCCGGACACCCCCGACTGAACACCGGGGAGCTGTTTTTT
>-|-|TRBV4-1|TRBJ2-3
CASSQETLGVWGTDTQYF
TGCGCCAGCAGCCAGGAGACTCTAGGGGTTTGGGGCACAGATACGCAGTATTTT
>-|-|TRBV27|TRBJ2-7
CASQEKTDEQYF
TGTGCCAGCCAGGAGAAAACGGACGAGCAGTACTTC
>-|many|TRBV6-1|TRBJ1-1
CASSRRVQPPEAFF
TGTGCCAGCAGTCGAAGAGTACAACCTCCTGAAGCTTTCTTT
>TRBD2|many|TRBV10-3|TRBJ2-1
CAISWLAGDEQFF
TGTGCCATCAGTTGGCTAGCGGGGGACGAGCAGTTCTTC
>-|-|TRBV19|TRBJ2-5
CASTPTANWGETQYF
TGTGCCAGTACCCCCACGGCCAATTGGGGGGAGACCCAGTACTTC
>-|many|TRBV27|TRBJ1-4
CASSAPGQTNEKLFF
TGTGCCAGCAGTGCCCCGGGACAAACGAATGAAAAACTGTTTTTT
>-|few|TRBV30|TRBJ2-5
CAWSVAGTQYF
TGTGCCTGGAGTGTAGCGGGGACCCAGTACTTC
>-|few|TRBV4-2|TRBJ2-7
CASSPDQMGSEQYF
TGTGCCAGCAGCCCCGACCAGATGGGAAGCGAGCAGTACTTC
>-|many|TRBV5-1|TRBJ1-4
CASSPGERVEKLFF
TGCGCCAGCAGCCCCGGGGAGAGGGTTGAAAAACTGTTTTTT
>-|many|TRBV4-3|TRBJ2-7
CASSQGFGPYEQYF
TGCGCCAGCAGCCAAGGCTTCGGTCCCTACGAGCAGTACTTC
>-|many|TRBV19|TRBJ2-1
CASSMEQAGSYNEQFF
TGTGCCAGTAGTATGGAACAGGCCGGTTCCTACAATGAGCAGTTCTTC
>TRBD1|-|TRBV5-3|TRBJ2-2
CATTKDRGPPNTGELFF
TGTGCCACGACGAAAGACAGGGGGCCACCGAACACCGGGGAGCTGTTTTTT
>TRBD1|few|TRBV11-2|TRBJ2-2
CASSLQGVVGELFF
TGTGCCAGCAGCTTACAGGGGGTGGTCGGGGAGCTGTTTTTT
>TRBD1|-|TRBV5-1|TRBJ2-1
CASSEGQGGSNEQFF
TGCGCCAGCAGCGAAGGACAGGGGGGTAGCAATGAGCAGTTCTTC
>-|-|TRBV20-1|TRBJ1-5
CSASGGLDQPQHF
TGCAGTGCTAGCGGGGGATTGGATCAGCCCCAGCATTTT
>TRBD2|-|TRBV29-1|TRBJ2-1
CSADGTSNSYNEQFF
TGCAGCGCCGATGGGACTAGCAATAGCTACAATGAGCAGTTCTTC
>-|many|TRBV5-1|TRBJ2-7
CASSSTTGTHEQYF
TGCGCCAGCAGCTCCACAACTGGGACCCACGAGCAGTACTTC
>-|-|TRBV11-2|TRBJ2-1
CASSLLGTNSYNEQFF
TGTGCCAGCAGCTTACTCGGGACAAACTCCTACAATGAGCAGTTCTTC
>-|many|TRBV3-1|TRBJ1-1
CASTLGRSHTEAFF
TGTGCCAGCACCCTCGGCAGATCCCACACTGAAGCTTTCTTT